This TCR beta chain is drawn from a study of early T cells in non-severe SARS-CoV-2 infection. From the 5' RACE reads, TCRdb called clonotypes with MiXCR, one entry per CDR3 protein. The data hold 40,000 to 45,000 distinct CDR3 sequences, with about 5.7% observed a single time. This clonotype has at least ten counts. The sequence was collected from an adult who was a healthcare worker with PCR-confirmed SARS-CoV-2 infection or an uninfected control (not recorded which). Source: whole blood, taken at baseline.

The CDR3 nucleotides read TGTGCCAGCAGTGAATATGGGGAACAGGGTAGGGCCTATGGCTACACCTTC. Protein product: CASSEYGEQGRAYGYTF. J is TRBJ1-2 and V is TRBV25-1; the D gene is possibly TRBD1 (6 bases). The germline V gene has CDR1 MGHDK and CDR2 SYGVNS. The CDR3 runs to 17 residues. V shed 0 bases and J shed 4 bases, with 18 bases lying between them.